This TCR beta chain was captured by sequencing in a study of control samples from healthy donors and cancer patients. TCRdb keeps only in-frame clones here, not all; method: immunoSEQ multiplex PCR. The sample carries around 140,000 clones, more than 85% recorded once. Germline values: CDR1 SGHVS, CDR2 FNYEAQ. The CDR3 loop spans 16 amino acids. The ends were cut back, 5 bases at V and 2 bases at J, with 15 bases in the middle. This receptor was obtained from a man between 18 and 35 years old in good health. This rearrangement joins TRBV7-6 to TRBJ2-2; D possibly uses TRBD1 or TRBD2 (6 bases each). Sequencing was carried out using blood. The CDR3 coding sequence is TGTGCCAGCAGCCCATCGGGGGCCACAAACACCGGGGAGCTGTTTTTT. Protein sequence: CASSPSGATNTGELFF. Together with reference TRBV7-6 and TRBJ2-2, the CDR3 gives the full variable domain: GAGVSQSPRYKVTKRGQDVALRCDPISGHVSLYWYRQALGQGPEFLTYFNYEAQQDKSGLPNDRFSAERPEGSISTLTIQRTEQRDSAMYRCASSPSGATNTGELFFGEGSRLTVL.